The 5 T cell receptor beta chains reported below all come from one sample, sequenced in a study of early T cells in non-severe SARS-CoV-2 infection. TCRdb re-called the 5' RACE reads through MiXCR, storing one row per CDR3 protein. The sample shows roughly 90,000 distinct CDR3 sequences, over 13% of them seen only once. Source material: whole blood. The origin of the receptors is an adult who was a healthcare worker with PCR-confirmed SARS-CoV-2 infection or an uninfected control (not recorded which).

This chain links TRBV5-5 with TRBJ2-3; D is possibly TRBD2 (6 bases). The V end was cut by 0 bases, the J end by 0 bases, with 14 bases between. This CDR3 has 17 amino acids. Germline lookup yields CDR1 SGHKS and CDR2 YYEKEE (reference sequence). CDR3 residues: CASSLVGLASSTDTQYF. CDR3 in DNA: TGTGCCAGCAGCTTGGTTGGGCTAGCGTCAAGCACAGATACGCAGTATTTT.

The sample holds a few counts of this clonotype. CDR3: CASGGGLDSAKNIQYF. The CDR3, as DNA: TGTGCCTCCGGGGGGGGGCTCGATTCTGCCAAAAACATTCAGTACTTC. This chain connects TRBV27 to TRBJ2-4, with 8 positions matching TRBD2. CDR1 MNHEY and CDR2 SMNVEV come from the germline V gene (reference sequence). The CDR3 has 16 residues. The V gene end was trimmed by 11 bases and the J gene end by 1 base; junction bases not matched to a gene: 13.

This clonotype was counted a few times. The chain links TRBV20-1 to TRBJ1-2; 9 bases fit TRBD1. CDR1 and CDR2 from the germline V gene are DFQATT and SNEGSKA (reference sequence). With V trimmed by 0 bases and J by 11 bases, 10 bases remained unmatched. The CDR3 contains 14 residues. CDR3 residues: CSARDPGTGKRYTF. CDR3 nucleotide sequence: TGCAGTGCTAGAGATCCGGGGACAGGGAAGAGGTACACCTTC.

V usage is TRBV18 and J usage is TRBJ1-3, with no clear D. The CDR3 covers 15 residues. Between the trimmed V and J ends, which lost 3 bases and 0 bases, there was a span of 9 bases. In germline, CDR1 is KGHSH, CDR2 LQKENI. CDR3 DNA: TGTGCCAGCTCACCCTTTGACTACTCTGGAAACACCATATATTTT. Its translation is CASSPFDYSGNTIYF.

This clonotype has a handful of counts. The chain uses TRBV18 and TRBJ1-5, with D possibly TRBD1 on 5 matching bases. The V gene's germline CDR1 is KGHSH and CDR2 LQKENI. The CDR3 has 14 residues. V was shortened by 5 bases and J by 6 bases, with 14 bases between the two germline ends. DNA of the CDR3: TGTGCCAGCTCAGTCCAGGGTGGCGGTCAGCCCCAGCATTTT. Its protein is CASSVQGGGQPQHF.